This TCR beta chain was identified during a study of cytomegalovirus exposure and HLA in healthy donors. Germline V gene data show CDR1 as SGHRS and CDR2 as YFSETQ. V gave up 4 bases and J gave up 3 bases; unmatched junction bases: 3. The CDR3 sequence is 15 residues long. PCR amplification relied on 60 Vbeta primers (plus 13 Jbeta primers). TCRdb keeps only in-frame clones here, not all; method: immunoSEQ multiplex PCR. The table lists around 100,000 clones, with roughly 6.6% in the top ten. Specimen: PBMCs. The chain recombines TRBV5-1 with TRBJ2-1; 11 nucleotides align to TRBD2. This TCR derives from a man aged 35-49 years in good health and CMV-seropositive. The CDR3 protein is CASSPLAGGYNEQFF. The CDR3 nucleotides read TGCGCCAGCAGCCCCCTAGCGGGAGGCTACAATGAGCAGTTCTTC.